These 10 T cell receptor beta chains share one sample of origin, sequenced in a study of blood T cell repertoires in COVID-19. The method was immunoSEQ multiplex PCR; TCRdb's version includes in-frame clones alone and lacks a portion of them. The sample has 150,000 to 180,000 clones; around 83% are singletons. The sequenced sample was peripheral blood. The receptors were sampled from a woman aged 60 to 75 with COVID-19, enrolled during active disease.

The chain uses TRBV29-1 and TRBJ1-4; 7 nucleotides line up with TRBD1. Germline CDR1 is SQVTM and CDR2 is ANQGSEA. The CDR3 extends over 14 amino acids. The trim removed 7 bases at V and 8 bases at J, leaving 13 bases unmatched. The CDR3 bases are TGCAGCGCCTTACCGACAGGGTTAAGGGAAAAACTGTTTTTT. Encoded protein: CSALPTGLREKLFF.

The genes are TRBV27 and TRBJ2-3; D not certain. Per the germline V gene, CDR1 is MNHEY and CDR2 is SMNVEV (reference sequence). CDR3 length: 13 amino acids. Deletions cut 6 bases from V and 2 bases from J, with 9 bases between. The CDR3 DNA is TGTGCCAGCAGGGTACTGTTCACAGATACGCAGTATTTT. This codes for CASRVLFTDTQYF.

The V and J genes are TRBV4-1 and TRBJ1-1; D is unclear. V lost 4 bases and J lost 11, with 11 bases in between. Germline CDR1 and CDR2: MGHRA and YSYEKL. The CDR3 has 11 residues. This chain's CDR3 is CASSRGVGAFF. DNA for the CDR3: TGCGCCAGCAGCCGAGGAGTCGGGGCTTTCTTT.

V and J are TRBV5-6 and TRBJ2-3; TRBD1 aligns across 7 bases. V was pared by 1 base and J by 5 bases, with 7 bases of the junction left unmatched. CDR3 size: 15 residues. Per germline, CDR1 SGHDT and CDR2 YYEEEE. CDR3 protein: CASSLRGQGRDTQYF. DNA of the CDR3: TGTGCCAGCAGCTTGAGGGGGCAGGGGAGAGATACGCAGTATTTT.

V gene TRBV27 combines with J gene TRBJ2-1, with TRBD2 identical over 10 bases. The CDR3 is 16 amino acids. The V gene end was trimmed by 6 bases and the J gene end by 3 bases; junction bases not matched to a gene: 8. From germline, CDR1 is MNHEY and CDR2 SMNVEV (reference sequence). CDR3 coding DNA: TGTGCCAGCAGACGCCCAGGACTAGCGGACTACAATGAGCAGTTCTTC. Residues: CASRRPGLADYNEQFF.

In its sample, this clone was seen a few times. V gene TRBV3-1 (or the pseudogene TRBV3-2) combines with J gene TRBJ1-4; no clear D. This CDR3 is 16 amino acids long. V was trimmed by 4 bases and J by 7 bases, leaving 19 bases between them. CDR1 is LGHDT and CDR2 is YNNKEL in the germline V gene (reference sequence). The CDR3 reads CASSLRTGWAGEKLFF. The CDR3 nucleotides read TGTGCCAGCAGCCTCCGAACCGGCTGGGCAGGTGAAAAACTGTTTTTT.

The chain links TRBV4-2 to TRBJ1-1, with 7 nucleotides matching TRBD1. CDR3 length equals 17 residues. Germline V gives CDR1 LGHNA, CDR2 YNFKEQ. The ends lost 5 bases at V and 3 bases at J; junction bases unmatched: 15. The CDR3 nucleotides are TGTGCCAGCAGCAAAGGGACAGTTCAGGGCGAGGACACTGAAGCTTTCTTT. It specifies CASSKGTVQGEDTEAFF.

V is TRBV30 and J is TRBJ1-2; D possibly corresponds to TRBD1 (6 bases). Germline V CDR1 and CDR2: GTSNPN, SVGIG (reference sequence). V was pared by 0 bases and J by 6 bases, with 11 bases between. The CDR3 runs to 13 residues. The CDR3 DNA follows: TGTGCCTGGAGTGTACGGGGGGGCGATGGCTACACCTTC. This gives the protein CAWSVRGGDGYTF.

In its sample, this clone was seen a few times. This sequence joins TRBV5-1 and TRBJ1-1; D is undetermined. The germline V gene has CDR1 SGHRS and CDR2 YFSETQ. V shed 4 bases and J shed 5 bases, with 15 bases lying between them. CDR3 length: 14 residues. CDR3: CASSPEAGRTEAFF. CDR3 sequence (DNA): TGCGCCAGCAGCCCGGAGGCAGGAAGGACTGAAGCTTTCTTT.

The chain joins TRBV2 to TRBJ1-6; D is unclear. Germline V gene data show CDR1 as SNHLY and CDR2 as FYNNEI. CDR3 size: 13 residues. Trimming took 5 bases from V and 5 from J, leaving 7 bases between them. The DNA for the CDR3 is TGTGCCAGCAGTTGGGCAGATAATTCACCCCTCCACTTT. This gives the protein CASSWADNSPLHF.